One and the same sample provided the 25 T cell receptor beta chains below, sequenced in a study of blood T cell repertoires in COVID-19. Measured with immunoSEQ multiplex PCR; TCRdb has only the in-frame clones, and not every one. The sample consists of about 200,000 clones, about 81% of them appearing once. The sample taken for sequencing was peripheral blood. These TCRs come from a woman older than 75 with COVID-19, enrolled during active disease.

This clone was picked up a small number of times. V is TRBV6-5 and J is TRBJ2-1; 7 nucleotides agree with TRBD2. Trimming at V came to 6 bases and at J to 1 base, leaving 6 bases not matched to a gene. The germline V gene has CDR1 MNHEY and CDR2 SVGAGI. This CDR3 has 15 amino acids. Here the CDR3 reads CASRDPSGSYNEQFF. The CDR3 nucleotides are TGTGCCAGCAGGGACCCTAGCGGTTCCTACAATGAGCAGTTCTTC.

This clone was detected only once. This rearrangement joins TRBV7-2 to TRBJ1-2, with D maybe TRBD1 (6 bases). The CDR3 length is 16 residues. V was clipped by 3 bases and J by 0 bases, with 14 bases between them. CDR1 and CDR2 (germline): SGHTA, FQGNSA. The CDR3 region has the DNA TGTGCCAGCAGCTTCCTGGACAGCAGAGCTAACTATGGCTACACCTTC. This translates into CASSFLDSRANYGYTF.

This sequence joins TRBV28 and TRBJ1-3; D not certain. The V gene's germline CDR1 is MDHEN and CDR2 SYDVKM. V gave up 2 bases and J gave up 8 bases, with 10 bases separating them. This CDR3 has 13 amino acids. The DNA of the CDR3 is TGTGCCAGCAGTTTACGGGGTCCGTACACCATATATTTT. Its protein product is CASSLRGPYTIYF.

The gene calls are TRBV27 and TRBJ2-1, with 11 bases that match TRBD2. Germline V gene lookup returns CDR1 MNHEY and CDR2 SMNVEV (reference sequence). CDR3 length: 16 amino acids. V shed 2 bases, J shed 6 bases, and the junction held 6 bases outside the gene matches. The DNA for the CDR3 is TGTGCCAGCAGTTTAATAGGAACTAGCGGGAGCAATGAGCAGTTCTTC. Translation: CASSLIGTSGSNEQFF.

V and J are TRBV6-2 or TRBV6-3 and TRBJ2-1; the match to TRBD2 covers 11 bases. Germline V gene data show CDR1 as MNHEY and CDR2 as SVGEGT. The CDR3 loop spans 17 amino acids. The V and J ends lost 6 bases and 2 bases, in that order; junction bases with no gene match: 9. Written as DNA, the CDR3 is TGTGCCAGCAGCGGGGAAATTAGCGGGAGGGCCTACAATGAGCAGTTCTTC. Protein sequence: CASSGEISGRAYNEQFF.

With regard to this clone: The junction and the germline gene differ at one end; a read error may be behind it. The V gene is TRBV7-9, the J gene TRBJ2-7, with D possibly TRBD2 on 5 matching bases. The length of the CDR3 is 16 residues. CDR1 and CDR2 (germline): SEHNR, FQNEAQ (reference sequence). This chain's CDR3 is CASSLALRSGSYAQYF. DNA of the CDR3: TGTGCCAGCAGCTTAGCGCTGAGGTCGGGATCCTACGCGCAGTACTTC. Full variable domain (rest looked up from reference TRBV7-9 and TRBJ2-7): DTGVSQNPRHKITKRGQNVTFRCDPISEHNRLYWYRQTLGQGPEFLTYFQNEAQLEKSRLLSDRFSAERPKGSFSTLEIQRTEQGDSAMYLCASSLALRSGSYAQYFGPGTRLTVT.

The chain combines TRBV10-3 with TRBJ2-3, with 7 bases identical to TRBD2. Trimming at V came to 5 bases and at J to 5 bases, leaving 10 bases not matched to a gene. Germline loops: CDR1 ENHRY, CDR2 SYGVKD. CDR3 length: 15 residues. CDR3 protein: CAISRLASLQDTQYF. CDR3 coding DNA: TGTGCCATCAGTCGACTAGCCAGCCTCCAAGATACGCAGTATTTT.

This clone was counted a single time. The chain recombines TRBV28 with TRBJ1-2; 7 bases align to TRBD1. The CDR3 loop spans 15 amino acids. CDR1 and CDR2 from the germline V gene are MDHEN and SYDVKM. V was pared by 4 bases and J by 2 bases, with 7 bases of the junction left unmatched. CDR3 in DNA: TGTGCCAGCAGTTGGGAAGACAGGGCCAACTATGGCTACACCTTC. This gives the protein CASSWEDRANYGYTF.

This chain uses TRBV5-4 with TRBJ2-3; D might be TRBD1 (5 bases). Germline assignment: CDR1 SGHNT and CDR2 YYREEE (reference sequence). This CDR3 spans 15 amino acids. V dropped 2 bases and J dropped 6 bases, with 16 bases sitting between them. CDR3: CASSFGATVTDTQYF. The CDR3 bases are TGTGCCAGCAGCTTTGGGGCAACGGTTACGGATACGCAGTATTTT.

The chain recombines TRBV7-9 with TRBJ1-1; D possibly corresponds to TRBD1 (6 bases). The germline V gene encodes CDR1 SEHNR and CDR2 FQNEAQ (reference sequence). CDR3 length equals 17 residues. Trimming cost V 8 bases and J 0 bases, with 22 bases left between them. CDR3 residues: CASEVGAGVVMNTEAFF. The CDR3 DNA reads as TGTGCCAGCGAGGTGGGGGCGGGGGTGGTAATGAACACTGAAGCTTTCTTT. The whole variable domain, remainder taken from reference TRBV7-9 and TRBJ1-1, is DTGVSQNPRHKITKRGQNVTFRCDPISEHNRLYWYRQTLGQGPEFLTYFQNEAQLEKSRLLSDRFSAERPKGSFSTLEIQRTEQGDSAMYLCASEVGAGVVMNTEAFFGQGTRLTVV.

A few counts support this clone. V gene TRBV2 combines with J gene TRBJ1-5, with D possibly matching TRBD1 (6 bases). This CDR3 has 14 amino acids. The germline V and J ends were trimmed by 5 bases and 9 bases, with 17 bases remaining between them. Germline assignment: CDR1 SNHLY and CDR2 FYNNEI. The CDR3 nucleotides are TGTGCCAGCAGTACCGGGACACCGAGTGGGCCCCAGCATTTT. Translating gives CASSTGTPSGPQHF.

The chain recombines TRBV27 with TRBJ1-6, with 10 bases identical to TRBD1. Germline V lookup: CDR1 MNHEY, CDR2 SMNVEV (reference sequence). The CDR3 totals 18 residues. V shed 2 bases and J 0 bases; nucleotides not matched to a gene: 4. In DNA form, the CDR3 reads TGTGCCAGCAGTTTAAGACAGGGGGCCGACTCCTATAATTCACCCCTCCACTTT. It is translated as CASSLRQGADSYNSPLHF.

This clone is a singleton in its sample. DNA of the CDR3: TGCGCCAGCAGCCAAGGTCTAGAATTCGGCTATGGCTACACCTTC. It specifies CASSQGLEFGYGYTF. The genes are TRBV4-1 and TRBJ1-2; no clear D. V was trimmed by 1 base and J by 4 bases, leaving 13 bases between them. From germline, CDR1 is MGHRA and CDR2 YSYEKL. The CDR3 has 15 amino acids.

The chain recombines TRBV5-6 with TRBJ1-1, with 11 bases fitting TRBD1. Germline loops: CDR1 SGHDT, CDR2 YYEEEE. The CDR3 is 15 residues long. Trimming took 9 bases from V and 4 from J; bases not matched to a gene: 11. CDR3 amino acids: CATVTLGQGATEAFF. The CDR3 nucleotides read TGTGCCACCGTAACCTTAGGACAGGGGGCCACTGAAGCTTTCTTT.

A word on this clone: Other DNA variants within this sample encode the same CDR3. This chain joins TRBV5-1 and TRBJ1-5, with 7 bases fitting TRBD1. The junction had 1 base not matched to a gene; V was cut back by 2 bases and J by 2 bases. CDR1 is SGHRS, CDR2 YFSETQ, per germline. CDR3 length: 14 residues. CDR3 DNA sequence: TGCGCCAGCAGCTTCGGACAGGGCAATCAGCCCCAGCATTTT. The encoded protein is CASSFGQGNQPQHF.

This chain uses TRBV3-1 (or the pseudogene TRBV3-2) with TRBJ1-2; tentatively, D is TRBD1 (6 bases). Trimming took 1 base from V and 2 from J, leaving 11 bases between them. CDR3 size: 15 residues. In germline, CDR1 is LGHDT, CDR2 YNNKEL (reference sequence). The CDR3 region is CASSQGHQGNYGYTF. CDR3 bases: TGTGCCAGCAGCCAAGGTCATCAGGGGAACTATGGCTACACCTTC.

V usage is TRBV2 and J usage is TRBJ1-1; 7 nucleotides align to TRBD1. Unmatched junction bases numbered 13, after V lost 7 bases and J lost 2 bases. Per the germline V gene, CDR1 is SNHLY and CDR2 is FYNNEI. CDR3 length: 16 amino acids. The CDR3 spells CASTPRQGKVNTEAFF. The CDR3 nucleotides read TGTGCCAGCACCCCTAGACAGGGTAAGGTTAACACTGAAGCTTTCTTT. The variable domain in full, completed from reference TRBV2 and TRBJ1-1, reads EPEVTQTPSHQVTQMGQEVILRCVPISNHLYFYWYRQILGQKVEFLVSFYNNEISEKSEIFDDQFSVERPDGSNFTLKIRSTKLEDSAMYFCASTPRQGKVNTEAFFGQGTRLTVV.

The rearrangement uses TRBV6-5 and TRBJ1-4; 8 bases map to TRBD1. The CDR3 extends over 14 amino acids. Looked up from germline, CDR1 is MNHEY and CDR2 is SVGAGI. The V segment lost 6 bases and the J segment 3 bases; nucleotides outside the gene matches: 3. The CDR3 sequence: CASRWTGPNEKLFF. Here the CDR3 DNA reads TGTGCCAGCAGGTGGACAGGGCCTAATGAAAAACTGTTTTTT.

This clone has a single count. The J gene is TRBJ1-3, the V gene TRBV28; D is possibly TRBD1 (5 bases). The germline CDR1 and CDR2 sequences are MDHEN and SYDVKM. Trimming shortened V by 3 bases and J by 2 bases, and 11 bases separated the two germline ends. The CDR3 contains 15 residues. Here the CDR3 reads CASSFSGGTGNTIYF. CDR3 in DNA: TGTGCCAGCAGTTTTTCGGGGGGAACTGGAAACACCATATATTTT.

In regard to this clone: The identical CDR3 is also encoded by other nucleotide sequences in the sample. For the CDR3, the DNA is TGTGCCAGCTCACCGGAGGGACTAGCGGGCGGCAATGAGCAGTTCTTC. It is translated as CASSPEGLAGGNEQFF. The chain is built from TRBV18 and TRBJ2-1; 12 nucleotides align to TRBD2. Germline values: CDR1 KGHSH, CDR2 LQKENI. The CDR3 covers 16 residues. V was clipped by 3 bases and J by 6 bases; unmatched bases: 6.

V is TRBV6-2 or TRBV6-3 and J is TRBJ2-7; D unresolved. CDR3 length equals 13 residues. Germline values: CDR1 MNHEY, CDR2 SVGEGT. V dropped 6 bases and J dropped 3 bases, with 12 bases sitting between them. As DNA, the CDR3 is TGTGCCAGCAGACCTGGTGAGAGCTACGAGCAGTACTTC. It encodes CASRPGESYEQYF.

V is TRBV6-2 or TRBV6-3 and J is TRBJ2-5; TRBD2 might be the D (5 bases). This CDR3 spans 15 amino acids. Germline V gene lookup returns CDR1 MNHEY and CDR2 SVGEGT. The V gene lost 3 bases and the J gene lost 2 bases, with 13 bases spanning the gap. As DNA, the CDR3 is TGTGCCAGCAGTTATGAAGCTAGCAGGCAAGAGACCCAGTACTTC. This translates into CASSYEASRQETQYF.

CDR3 nucleotide sequence: TGTGCCAGCTCACGCGGGTCGGGCACCGGGGAGCTGTTTTTT. Amino acid sequence: CASSRGSGTGELFF. V is TRBV18 and J is TRBJ2-2, with D maybe TRBD2 (5 bases). The CDR3 sequence is 14 residues long. Germline-derived CDR1 and CDR2 are KGHSH and LQKENI. Trimming left V 4 bases short and J 4 bases short, with 10 bases between.

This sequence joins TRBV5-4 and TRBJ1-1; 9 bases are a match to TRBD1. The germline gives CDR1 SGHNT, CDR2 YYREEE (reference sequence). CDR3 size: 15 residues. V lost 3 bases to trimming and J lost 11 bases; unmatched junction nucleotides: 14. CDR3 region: CASSSGQGGGGVAFF. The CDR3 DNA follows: TGTGCCAGCAGCTCGGGACAGGGCGGTGGGGGGGTGGCTTTCTTT.

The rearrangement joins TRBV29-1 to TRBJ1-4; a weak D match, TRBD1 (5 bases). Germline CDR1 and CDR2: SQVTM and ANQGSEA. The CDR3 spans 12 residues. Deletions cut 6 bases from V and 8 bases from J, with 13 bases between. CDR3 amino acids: CSVTGGEEKLFF. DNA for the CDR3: TGCAGCGTCACAGGCGGGGAAGAAAAACTGTTTTTT.